This T cell receptor (beta chain) was documented in a study of CXCR3-negative and CXCR3-positive naive CD8 T cells. UMI-labeled 5' RACE yielded the TRB cDNA libraries. TCRdb re-analyzed the 5' RACE reads; it lists each CDR3 protein once, without DNA. In total, the table holds approximately 8,500 distinct CDR3 sequences. In terms of frequency, this clonotype is medium-sized (0.01 to 0.1%). Its antigen is undetermined. Whole-study findings and limits: The TRBV-TRBJ usage of naive CXCR3-negative and CXCR3-positive cells was similar, but that of memory cells differed. Once cells were cryopreserved, CXCR3 expression went down partly, and most assays used fresh PBMCs.

This CDR3 comprises 13 residues. The TCR originated in a human donor in good health. Some clones in this sample may be carry-over from other donors' samples. This sequence joins TRBV21-1 and TRBJ2-2. TRBV21-1 is tagged as a pseudogene. The sequencing input was naive CXCR3- CD8+ T cells from blood. The subset is: CD45RO-CCR7+CD27+CD95- naive CD8+ T cells lacking CXCR3 (TNR3-). The CDR3 is CASSKANTGELFF.